These T cell receptor beta chains were read from a single sample in a study of somatic mutations in cytotoxic T cells in rheumatoid arthritis. Assay used: immunoSEQ multiplex PCR; TCRdb lists only in-frame clones, some missing. The profile shows approximately 7,400 clones, roughly 90% of them singletons. The sample taken for sequencing was CD8+ T cells sorted from blood. These receptors were collected from a man aged 35-49 years with rheumatoid arthritis. Each CDR3 is given with its conserved first and last residue. Clone size is given for some rows only: seen once, a few or many times, or a class if the clone is expanded.

j_call v_call clone_size cdr3_aa
TRBJ2-2 TRBV28 - CASSPGTSGGPNTGELFF
TRBJ1-5 TRBV9 - CASARDSLNQPQHF
TRBJ2-5 TRBV4-1 - CASSQETSGGDQETQYF
TRBJ1-1 TRBV7-8 - CASSLGSGMNTEAFF
TRBJ1-2 TRBV4-2 - CASSQYKGGEDFYGYTF
TRBJ2-1 TRBV5-4 - CASSLAGGNEQFF
TRBJ2-3 TRBV19 - CASSIVAGYTDTQYF
TRBJ1-1 TRBV10-3 - CAVSGGRENTEAFF
TRBJ2-7 TRBV29-1 - CSVENQGTSYEQYF
TRBJ1-5 TRBV7-8 few CASRPDRAGNQPQHF
TRBJ2-5 TRBV7-6 - CASSLDGSLQETQYF
TRBJ2-2 TRBV9 - CASSGSGVELFF
TRBJ1-1 TRBV28 - CASSPTLVRVYTEAFF
TRBJ2-7 TRBV2 - CASSDTGGKYF
TRBJ1-3 TRBV15 - CATSSDRSAGNTIYF
TRBJ2-3 TRBV7-6 - CASSLAVDYTDTQYF
TRBJ2-1 TRBV10-3 - CAISEFAGGGEQFF
TRBJ2-2 TRBV2 - CASSEGTRSGELFF
TRBJ1-5 TRBV2 - CASSDTGQALNQPQHF
TRBJ2-1 TRBV30 - CAWSHIGGEQFF
TRBJ1-3 TRBV28 few CASSLQGDTIYF
TRBJ1-5 TRBV13 - CASSLGQGSRPQHF
TRBJ1-1 TRBV15 - CATSSMNTEAFF
TRBJ2-1 TRBV6-5 - CASSYGTGGYNEQFF
TRBJ2-1 TRBV2 - CASVLAGGPHEQFF
TRBJ2-1 TRBV7-9 - CASSPGGYNEQFF
TRBJ1-3 TRBV12-5 - CASGDWDIRNTIYF
TRBJ2-3 TRBV21-1 - CAKRLAGDSDTQYF
TRBJ2-7 TRBV6-1 few CASSEGSWTTYEQYF
TRBJ2-5 TRBV7-9 - CASSLASGLQETQYF
TRBJ2-1 TRBV9 - CASSVDDIGTGIYNEQFF
TRBJ2-3 TRBV6-1 - CASSDNGGADNTDTQYF
TRBJ2-3 TRBV7-9 - CASSKGGEADTQYF
TRBJ2-5 TRBV2 once CASSELETQYF
TRBJ2-1 TRBV4-1 - CASSQDTDSYNEQFF
TRBJ1-1 TRBV30 - CAWSEHRQGIDSEAFF
TRBJ1-6 TRBV7-9 - CASSLTEGGSYNSPLHF
- TRBV9 - CASSVGTSDFYEQYF
TRBJ1-6 TRBV9 - CASSVDGAPGSPLHF
TRBJ1-1 TRBV6-5 - CASSYGGRQDDEAFF
TRBJ1-2 TRBV27 - CASSAGTAYGYTF
TRBJ2-3 TRBV19 - CASSPTRSSRLASQDTQYF
TRBJ2-1 TRBV7-7 - CASSSSPDRDNEQFF
TRBJ2-1 TRBV4-2 once CASSQDAGGRDEQFF
TRBJ1-2 TRBV28 - CAIKTGGSGYTF
TRBJ2-5 TRBV18 - CASSAGGALYQETQYF
TRBJ1-5 TRBV6-5 - CASSPKTGSNQPQHF
TRBJ2-5 TRBV7-9 once CASSQGGETQYF
TRBJ2-1 TRBV7-6 once CASSRTAYNEQFF